The 25 T cell receptor beta chains in this list originate from one sample, sequenced in a study of blood T cell repertoires in COVID-19. Sequenced by immunoSEQ multiplex PCR; TCRdb stores in-frame clones only, minus some. The repertoire consists of about 160,000 clones, with 70% to 90% occurring once and the leading ten covering 2.5% to 3.5%. What was sequenced was peripheral blood. The receptor set was obtained from a man in his 60s with acute or convalescent COVID-19.

This chain connects TRBV25-1 to TRBJ1-3; no firm D call. The ends were cut back, 5 bases at V and 9 bases at J, with 14 bases in the middle. The length of the CDR3 is 13 residues. Germline V gene lookup returns CDR1 MGHDK and CDR2 SYGVNS. CDR3: CASSPRTPATIYF. The CDR3 DNA is TGTGCCAGCAGTCCCCGTACTCCCGCCACCATATATTTT.

This clone was observed a few times. The gene calls are TRBV11-2 and TRBJ1-1; 9 bases line up with TRBD1. V lost 6 bases to trimming and J lost 3 bases; unmatched junction nucleotides: 8. CDR3 length equals 15 residues. Germline V lookup: CDR1 SGHAT, CDR2 FQNNGV. CDR3: CASSSARTGDTEAFF. In DNA, the CDR3 is TGTGCCAGCAGTTCCGCCCGGACAGGGGACACTGAAGCTTTCTTT.

V usage is TRBV5-8 and J usage is TRBJ1-1; possible D gene TRBD1, 6 bases. CDR1 SGHTS and CDR2 YDEGEE come from the germline V gene. V was pared by 0 bases and J by 2 bases, with 11 bases between. This CDR3 is 15 amino acids long. CDR3: CASSLVPRGNTEAFF. In DNA form, the CDR3 reads TGTGCCAGCAGCTTGGTCCCCAGGGGCAACACTGAAGCTTTCTTT.

The gene calls are TRBV7-9 and TRBJ1-3; the D is unclear. CDR3 length equals 13 residues. Germline CDR1 SEHNR, CDR2 FQNEAQ (reference sequence). Trimming took 8 bases from V and 2 from J, leaving 10 bases between them. CDR3 protein: CASLILAGNTIYF. The DNA of the CDR3 is TGTGCCAGCCTTATCCTAGCTGGAAACACCATATATTTT.

The chain has TRBV18 and TRBJ1-3, with D perhaps TRBD1 (5 bases). The V end was cut by 1 base, the J end by 4 bases, with 11 bases between. The V gene's germline CDR1 is KGHSH and CDR2 LQKENI. The CDR3 sequence is 15 residues long. DNA of the CDR3: TGTGCCAGCTCACCACAGGGGACTGCCGGAAACACCATATATTTT. As protein: CASSPQGTAGNTIYF.

This clone was counted once. J is TRBJ2-3 and V is TRBV7-9; 9 bases map to TRBD1. Losses at the gene ends were 1 base for V and 2 bases for J; bases not matched to a gene: 7. CDR1 and CDR2 from the germline V gene are SEHNR and FQNEAQ (reference sequence). The CDR3 totals 17 residues. The CDR3 sequence: CASSLVRTGETTDTQYF. Here the CDR3 DNA reads TGTGCCAGCAGCTTAGTGAGGACAGGGGAGACCACAGATACGCAGTATTTT.

The rearrangement uses TRBV4-3 and TRBJ2-3, with D maybe TRBD2 (6 bases). CDR1 is LGHNA, CDR2 YSLEER, per germline. The CDR3 covers 15 residues. The germline V and J ends were trimmed by 4 bases and 5 bases, with 16 bases remaining between them. The CDR3 spells CASSLLGLSQDTQYF. CDR3 nucleotides: TGCGCCAGCAGCCTCCTGGGACTTTCCCAAGATACGCAGTATTTT.

V gene TRBV5-4 combines with J gene TRBJ1-4; TRBD1 agrees at 9 bases. With V trimmed by 2 bases and J by 4 bases, 3 bases remained unmatched. The CDR3 is made up of 15 amino acids. Germline V gives CDR1 SGHNT, CDR2 YYREEE (reference sequence). The DNA for the CDR3 is TGTGCCAGCAGCTTACTGGGACAGGGTAATGAAAAACTGTTTTTT. Protein sequence: CASSLLGQGNEKLFF. Full variable domain (remainder filled in from reference TRBV5-4 and TRBJ1-4): ETGVTQSPTHLIKTRGQQVTLRCSSQSGHNTVSWYQQALGQGPQFIFQYYREEENGRGNFPPRFSGLQFPNYSSELNVNALELDDSALYLCASSLLGQGNEKLFFGSGTQLSVL.

The V gene is TRBV11-1, the J gene TRBJ2-1; 8 bases map to TRBD2. The J segment lost 6 bases and the V segment lost 2 bases, leaving 3 bases of the junction unmatched. This CDR3 is 14 amino acids long. The germline V gene has CDR1 SGHAT and CDR2 FQDESV (reference sequence). The CDR3 loop is CASSLLGGANEQFF. CDR3 sequence (DNA): TGTGCCAGCAGCTTACTCGGGGGGGCCAATGAGCAGTTCTTC. Filled out from reference TRBV11-1 and TRBJ2-1, the complete variable domain reads EAEVAQSPRYKITEKSQAVAFWCDPISGHATLYWYRQILGQGPELLVQFQDESVVDDSQLPKDRFSAERLKGVDSTLKIQPAELGDSAMYLCASSLLGGANEQFFGPGTRLTVL.

The gene calls are TRBV27 and TRBJ1-6, with D perhaps TRBD1 (6 bases). Trimming cost V 6 bases and J 7 bases, with 16 bases left between them. This CDR3 has 15 amino acids. The germline CDR1 and CDR2 sequences are MNHEY and SMNVEV (reference sequence). The CDR3 bases are TGTGCCAGCAGGTGGGAGGGGGTCGGCAATTCACCCCTCCACTTT. This translates into CASRWEGVGNSPLHF.

The chain carries TRBV3-1 (or the pseudogene TRBV3-2) and TRBJ2-1; TRBD2 matches 9 bases. V dropped 1 base and J dropped 2; count of bases not matched to a gene: 0. Germline CDR1 LGHDT, CDR2 YNNKEL (reference sequence). CDR3 length: 15 amino acids. CDR3 nucleotides: TGTGCCAGCAGCCAAGGACTAGCGGCCTACAATGAGCAGTTCTTC. Protein product: CASSQGLAAYNEQFF.

This sequence joins TRBV2 and TRBJ2-5; TRBD1 might be the D (5 bases). This CDR3 contains 14 residues. Germline V gene data show CDR1 as SNHLY and CDR2 as FYNNEI. V lost 5 bases and J 1 base, leaving 11 bases between the germline ends. This chain's CDR3 is CASSFDRLQETQYF. Written as DNA, the CDR3 is TGTGCCAGCAGTTTCGACAGACTCCAAGAGACCCAGTACTTC.

This clone was detected a few times. The V and J genes are TRBV18 and TRBJ1-2, with D possibly being TRBD1 (5 bases). CDR3 length: 14 amino acids. Germline V gene lookup returns CDR1 KGHSH and CDR2 LQKENI. Trimming pared 3 bases from V and 7 bases from J, leaving 15 bases between. CDR3 residues: CASSPTIRGAGYTF. CDR3 bases: TGTGCCAGCTCACCTACTATTAGGGGTGCTGGCTACACCTTC.

The gene calls are TRBV30 and TRBJ1-3, with 8 bases identical to TRBD1. CDR3 length: 17 residues. The V segment lost 7 bases and the J segment 0 bases; nucleotides outside the gene matches: 14. Germline V gene data show CDR1 as GTSNPN and CDR2 as SVGIG (reference sequence). CDR3 amino acids: CASSGQGGVSSGNTIYF. In DNA, the CDR3 is TGTGCCTCCTCCGGACAGGGTGGAGTAAGCTCTGGAAACACCATATATTTT.

This clone came up a few times. One end of the junction is discordant with germline, which a read error may explain. This rearrangement joins TRBV19 to TRBJ1-3; 10 bases are a match to TRBD1. CDR3 length equals 17 residues. Germline V gene data show CDR1 as LNHDA and CDR2 as SQIVND (reference sequence). The CDR3 loop reads CASSVASDRGSVNTIYF. The CDR3 DNA follows: TGTGCCAGTAGTGTCGCCTCGGACAGGGGGTCTGTAAACACCATATATTTT.

With regard to this clone: Other DNA sequences in the same sample also yield this CDR3. The chain couples TRBV5-1 to TRBJ2-2, with 7 bases matching TRBD2. The germline gives CDR1 SGHRS, CDR2 YFSETQ. This CDR3 has 15 amino acids. V lost 0 bases and J lost 3; bases outside the gene matches: 2. CDR3: CASSLGLADTGELFF. The CDR3 DNA reads TGCGCCAGCAGCTTGGGGCTAGCGGACACCGGGGAGCTGTTTTTT.

The chain has TRBV2 and TRBJ2-2; no definite D call. Trimming took off 7 bases at V and 6 bases at J, with 6 bases between the two ends. From germline, CDR1 is SNHLY and CDR2 FYNNEI. There are 11 residues in the CDR3. The CDR3 is CASNRAGELFF. The CDR3 DNA reads as TGTGCCAGCAACCGGGCCGGGGAGCTGTTTTTT.

The chain recombines TRBV7-8 with TRBJ2-1, with 9 bases identical to TRBD1. CDR3 length: 17 residues. Germline lookup yields CDR1 SGHVS and CDR2 FQNEAQ. The V gene end was trimmed by 6 bases and the J gene end by 5 bases; junction bases not matched to a gene: 14. CDR3 in DNA: TGTGCCAGCAGTTCCCCAAAAGACAGGGGGTTAGACAATGAGCAGTTCTTC. Protein: CASSSPKDRGLDNEQFF.

This clone came up once. J is TRBJ2-2 and V is TRBV27, with D possibly TRBD1 on 6 matching bases. Trimming stripped 3 bases from V and 3 bases from J, with 17 bases between. Looked up from germline, CDR1 is MNHEY and CDR2 is SMNVEV (reference sequence). This CDR3 is built from 17 residues. The CDR3 DNA is TGTGCCAGCAGTTTCGACTCAAGACAGGTTTACACCGGGGAGCTGTTTTTT. This gives the protein CASSFDSRQVYTGELFF.

The V gene is TRBV19, the J gene TRBJ1-5; no clear D gene. Per the germline V gene, CDR1 is LNHDA and CDR2 is SQIVND (reference sequence). The CDR3 is made up of 17 amino acids. V was pared by 1 base and J by 1 base, with 14 bases between. CDR3 residues: CASSIVGFGQSNQPQHF. CDR3 sequence (DNA): TGTGCCAGTAGTATAGTAGGTTTTGGGCAGAGCAATCAGCCCCAGCATTTT.

The chain carries TRBV10-3 and TRBJ2-3, with a possible D match to TRBD1 (5 bases). From germline, CDR1 is ENHRY and CDR2 SYGVKD. This CDR3 comprises 13 residues. Deletions cut 7 bases from V and 2 bases from J, with 10 bases between. The CDR3 sequence is CAITRGATDTQYF. Here the CDR3 DNA reads TGTGCCATCACCCGTGGGGCCACAGATACGCAGTATTTT.

This chain joins TRBV30 and TRBJ2-1; 14 nucleotides agree with TRBD2. The CDR3 has 15 amino acids. Germline V gene sequence: CDR1 GTSNPN, CDR2 SVGIG (reference sequence). V lost 2 bases, J lost 12 bases, and 9 bases stayed unmatched. CDR3 DNA: TGTGCCTGGAGTAGAGGGACTAGCGGGGGATCGGGGCAGTTCTTC. This sequence encodes CAWSRGTSGGSGQFF.

The V call is TRBV3-1 (or the pseudogene TRBV3-2), the J call TRBJ2-1; 15 nucleotides line up with TRBD2. CDR1 LGHDT and CDR2 YNNKEL come from the germline V gene (reference sequence). V lost 4 bases, J lost 7 bases, and 8 bases stayed unmatched. This CDR3 has 17 residues. CDR3 amino acids: CASSRPGLAGGWNEQFF. CDR3 sequence (DNA): TGTGCCAGCAGCCGACCAGGACTAGCGGGGGGGTGGAATGAGCAGTTCTTC.

The V gene is TRBV14, the J gene TRBJ2-5; unclear D gene. Trimming pared 2 bases from V and 5 bases from J, leaving 3 bases between. This CDR3 is built from 11 residues. CDR1 is SGHDN and CDR2 is FVKESK in the germline V gene. The CDR3 region is CASSQRETQYF. CDR3 in DNA: TGTGCCAGCAGCCAACGGGAGACCCAGTACTTC.

This clone occurred once. The V gene is TRBV5-1, the J gene TRBJ2-4; no clear D gene. Trimming stripped 6 bases from V and 9 bases from J, with 10 bases between. Germline lookup yields CDR1 SGHRS and CDR2 YFSETQ. CDR3 length equals 11 residues. This CDR3 reads CASMERGIQYF. The CDR3 DNA reads as TGCGCCAGCATGGAACGAGGCATTCAGTACTTC.